This is a list of T cell receptor beta chains from one sample in a study of control samples from healthy donors and cancer patients. The protocol was immunoSEQ multiplex PCR, while the TCRdb copy is restricted to in-frame clones and leaves out a portion. Of more than 110,000 clones listed, roughly 92% are singletons. Sequenced input: blood. The receptors stem from a young man in good health. Each CDR3 is given with its conserved first and last residue. D genes are given only for firm matches. Not every row has a clone size; where given, it reads once, few, many or a size class.

cdr3_nt cdr3_aa v_call d_call j_call clone_size
TGTGCCAGCAGCTCACGGACAGGGCATAGAGATACGCAGTATTTT CASSSRTGHRDTQYF TRBV13 TRBD1 TRBJ2-3 NA
TGTGCCAGCAGTGAATATTGGGGCCGTGAAGCTTTCTTT CASSEYWGREAFF TRBV25-1 NA TRBJ1-1 NA
TGTGCCAGCATGCTTTCAGGGGTTGGCAATCAGCCCCAGCATTTT CASMLSGVGNQPQHF TRBV28 NA TRBJ1-5 NA
TGTGCCAGCAGTGAACTGGAAGAGATAGATGAGCAGTTCTTC CASSELEEIDEQFF TRBV6-1 NA TRBJ2-1 NA
TGTGCCAGCAGCTTAATAACGGCAGACTCCTACGAGCAGTACTTC CASSLITADSYEQYF TRBV13 NA TRBJ2-7 NA
TGTGCCAGCAGTGACTCGAATAACAATGAGCAGTTCTTC CASSDSNNNEQFF TRBV6-4 NA TRBJ2-1 NA
TGCGCCAGCAGAGACGTGTTAGACAGTTCCTACAATGAGCAGTTCTTC CASRDVLDSSYNEQFF TRBV4-1 NA TRBJ2-1 NA
TGCGCCAGCAGCTTAGTAGCGGGAGCTCCCGGGGAGCTGTTTTTT CASSLVAGAPGELFF TRBV5-1 TRBD2 TRBJ2-2 NA
TGTGCCAGCAGCACCGCGCACACCGGGGAGCTGTTTTTT CASSTAHTGELFF TRBV7-9 NA TRBJ2-2 once
TGTGCCAGCAGTCAGAGAGGACAGGGGGTGGGCCAGCCCCAGCATTTT CASSQRGQGVGQPQHF TRBV28 TRBD1 TRBJ1-5 NA
TGTGCCAGCAGCTTGGGACTAGCGGGCTTCTACGAGCAGTACTTC CASSLGLAGFYEQYF TRBV5-8 TRBD2 TRBJ2-7 NA
TGTGCCAGCAGCCCCGGACGGTCCACAGATACGCAGTATTTT CASSPGRSTDTQYF TRBV11-2 NA TRBJ2-3 NA
TGTGCCAGCAGTCCTACCCGGACAGGGGGCTATCAATATGGCTACACCTTC CASSPTRTGGYQYGYTF TRBV28 TRBD1 TRBJ1-2 NA
TGTGCCAGCAGCTCCCTTCCCGGGACAGTCAACGAGCAGTACTTC CASSSLPGTVNEQYF TRBV7-9 TRBD1 TRBJ2-7 NA
TGTGCCAGCAGCCGGGACTACCACGAGCAGTACTTC CASSRDYHEQYF TRBV5-4 TRBD2 TRBJ2-7 NA
TGTGCCAGCTCTCCGGGAGATGGGTACACAGATACGCAGTATTTT CASSPGDGYTDTQYF TRBV18 NA TRBJ2-3 NA
TGTGCCAGCAGCTCGGAAGACAGGGTGGTTGAAAAACTGTTTTTT CASSSEDRVVEKLFF TRBV11-2 TRBD1 TRBJ1-4 NA
TGCGCCAGCAGCCAAGTTCCAGGTGGCGGGATGGCAGATACGCAGTATTTT CASSQVPGGGMADTQYF TRBV4-3 NA TRBJ2-3 NA
TGTGCCACCAAGGCAGGGAGGATTGACGACACCATATATTTT CATKAGRIDDTIYF TRBV24-1 NA TRBJ1-3 NA
TGTGCCAGCTCGCAGGTGTCCTCCTACGAGCAGTACTTC CASSQVSSYEQYF TRBV7-6 NA TRBJ2-7 NA
TGTGCCAGCAGGGGAGGACAGGGTAACTATGGCTACACCTTC CASRGGQGNYGYTF TRBV2 TRBD1 TRBJ1-2 NA
TGTGCCAGCAGCTTGTGGGGGGAATCGAAGGGTACGCAGTATTTT CASSLWGESKGTQYF TRBV5-4 NA TRBJ2-3 NA
TGTGCCAGCAGCTTGGTTGTGGACGAGCAGTACTTC CASSLVVDEQYF TRBV5-6 NA TRBJ2-7 NA
TGTGCCAGCAGTGAGGACAGCTACACTGAAGCTTTCTTT CASSEDSYTEAFF TRBV28 NA TRBJ1-1 NA
TGTGCCAGCAGACAAGGACAGATAGGTGGCTACACCTTC CASRQGQIGGYTF TRBV28 NA TRBJ1-2 NA
TGTGCCAGCAGTGACACTACCGGGACAGGGGGCGAAGCTTTCTTT CASSDTTGTGGEAFF TRBV25-1 TRBD1 TRBJ1-1 NA
TGTGCCAGCAGTGTGACACAGAATAATTCACCCCTCCACTTT CASSVTQNNSPLHF TRBV2 NA TRBJ1-6 NA
TGTGCCATCAGTGAGCTCACTAACACCGGGGAGCTGTTTTTT CAISELTNTGELFF TRBV10-3 NA TRBJ2-2 NA
TGTGCCAGCACCGATACAGGGGACAGTCAGCCCCAGCATTTT CASTDTGDSQPQHF TRBV6-5 TRBD1 TRBJ1-5 NA
TGTGCCAGCAGCAGGACAGGTGGCGAGCAGTACTTC CASSRTGGEQYF TRBV6-1 TRBD1 TRBJ2-7 NA
TGTGCCAGCAGCCCACCTGGCGGGGGACAGACCCAGTACTTC CASSPPGGGQTQYF TRBV9 TRBD2 TRBJ2-5 NA
TGTGCCTGGAGTGTACGGGACAGCCCTAACTATGGCTACACCTTC CAWSVRDSPNYGYTF TRBV30 TRBD1 TRBJ1-2 NA
TGTGCCATCAGTGAAACAGGGAAAACTGAAGCTTTCTTT CAISETGKTEAFF TRBV10-3 NA TRBJ1-1 NA
TGCGCCAGCAGCCAAGATTCCAGGTGGGGCTATGGCTACACCTTC CASSQDSRWGYGYTF TRBV4-3 NA TRBJ1-2 NA
TGTGCCAGCAACCGGGACTCCCACTACGAGCAGTACTTC CASNRDSHYEQYF TRBV6-5 NA TRBJ2-7 few
TGTGCCAGCAGCCTAGGCCCGGTAGCGGGATACAATGAGCAGTTCTTC CASSLGPVAGYNEQFF TRBV11-3 TRBD2 TRBJ2-1 NA
TGTGCCACCACAATTTCCTTCGGGGGGAACACTGAAGCTTTCTTT CATTISFGGNTEAFF TRBV28 NA TRBJ1-1 NA
TGTGCCAGCAGCTTAGCACACAGCACTGAAGCTTTCTTT CASSLAHSTEAFF TRBV7-8 NA TRBJ1-1 NA
TGTGCCGGACCGGGACAGGGGAACTATGGCTACACCTTC CAGPGQGNYGYTF TRBV2 TRBD1 TRBJ1-2 few
TGTGCCAGCAGTGAGGAGGCGGGACCCGGGGAGCTGTTTTTT CASSEEAGPGELFF TRBV6-4 NA TRBJ2-2 NA
TGTGCCAGCAGCTACGCCGGCGGGCGAAGCTCCTACAATGAGCAGTTCTTC CASSYAGGRSSYNEQFF TRBV7-9 NA TRBJ2-1 NA
TGTGCCAGCAGCAAAGAGGGCGGGAGAGCCAAAAACATTCAGTACTTC CASSKEGGRAKNIQYF TRBV21-1 NA TRBJ2-4 NA
TGTGCCAGCAGCGGGGGAGACAGGACAAGCTCCTATAATTCACCCCTCCACTTT CASSGGDRTSSYNSPLHF TRBV7-9 NA TRBJ1-6 once
TGTGCCAGCAGCTTAATCTTGGGAGACAGCTCTGGAAACACCATATATTTT CASSLILGDSSGNTIYF TRBV7-9 NA TRBJ1-3 once
TGTGCCAGCACCCCAGAGACAGGGAGGCTTGGCTACACCTTC CASTPETGRLGYTF TRBV7-9 TRBD1 TRBJ1-2 once
TGTGCCAGTAACACGCGCGGCAATTCACCCCTCCACTTT CASNTRGNSPLHF TRBV19 NA TRBJ1-6 NA
TGCGCCAGCAGTCACAGGCTAGCCTACGAGCAGTACTTC CASSHRLAYEQYF TRBV10-1 NA TRBJ2-7 NA
TGTGCCAGCTCACTGTCGGGTGCTCAAGAGACCCAGTACTTC CASSLSGAQETQYF TRBV18 NA TRBJ2-5 NA
TGTGCCAGCAGTGAAGCGGGAGGGCCTCCCAATGAGCAGTTCTTC CASSEAGGPPNEQFF TRBV2 TRBD2 TRBJ2-1 few
TGTGCCAGCAGCCCAAGGACAGGGCCTGAAGCTTTCTTT CASSPRTGPEAFF TRBV7-9 TRBD1 TRBJ1-1 NA
TGTGCCAGCAGCGTAGGGATTGGTGGAACTAACTATGGCTACACCTTC CASSVGIGGTNYGYTF TRBV9 NA TRBJ1-2 NA
TGTGCCAGCAGCTCATCGGGGGCGAACACTGAAGCTTTCTTT CASSSSGANTEAFF TRBV27 NA TRBJ1-1 NA